This passage covers 10 T cell receptor beta chains from one sample sequenced in a study of OX40 agonist ivuxolimab in advanced cancers. Repertoires were generated with immunoSEQ multiplex PCR, while TCRdb's copy carries only in-frame clones and drops some. The sample contains approximately 98,000 clones, approximately 80% of which appear only once. The sequenced sample was CD4+ or CD8+ T cells sorted from blood, obtained in a trial of the OX40 agonist ivuxolimab. The receptors originated from an adult with an advanced solid tumor such as melanoma, head and neck, liver or kidney cancer.

This chain uses TRBV9 with TRBJ2-5; D is uncertain. There are 14 residues in the CDR3. Trimming cost V 2 bases and J 1 base, with 9 bases left between them. Germline V gene lookup returns CDR1 SGDLS and CDR2 YYNGEE. CDR3 region: CASSVLGIQETQYF. DNA for the CDR3: TGTGCCAGCAGCGTGTTGGGGATCCAAGAGACCCAGTACTTC.

The gene calls are TRBV5-6 and TRBJ2-7; TRBD1 aligns across 11 bases. Looked up from germline, CDR1 is SGHDT and CDR2 is YYEEEE. V shed 4 bases and J 6 bases; nucleotides not matched to a gene: 6. This CDR3 has 14 amino acids. The CDR3 DNA is TGTGCCAGCAGCCAATCGGGACAGGGGGTCGAGCAGTACTTC. It specifies CASSQSGQGVEQYF.

The chain carries TRBV18 and TRBJ1-2; 9 nucleotides line up with TRBD1. The trim removed 6 bases at V and 2 bases at J, leaving 1 base unmatched. The germline gives CDR1 KGHSH, CDR2 LQKENI. CDR3 size: 13 residues. DNA for the CDR3: TGTGCCAGCTCCGGGACAGGGAACTATGGCTACACCTTC. Its protein product is CASSGTGNYGYTF.

A few counts support this clone. J is TRBJ2-3 and V is TRBV18, with D maybe TRBD1 (6 bases). V was clipped by 5 bases and J by 2 bases, with 11 bases between them. In germline, CDR1 is KGHSH, CDR2 LQKENI. This CDR3 spans 14 amino acids. For the CDR3, the DNA is TGTGCCAGCTCAACGACAGGCTTCACAGATACGCAGTATTTT. Translated: CASSTTGFTDTQYF.

This chain joins TRBV7-2 and TRBJ1-5, with 7 nucleotides matching TRBD1. Trimming cost V 5 bases and J 4 bases; bases outside gene matches: 2. Per the germline V gene, CDR1 is SGHTA and CDR2 is FQGNSA. The CDR3 is 13 amino acids. The CDR3, as DNA: TGTGCCAGCAGCGGACAGGCAAATCAGCCCCAGCATTTT. This encodes CASSGQANQPQHF.

The V call is TRBV21-1, the J call TRBJ1-4; the table names TRBD1, a call not compared with the DNA. TRBV21-1 is a recognized pseudogene. The CDR3 is made up of 18 amino acids. CDR3 DNA sequence: TGTGCCAGCAGCAAAGCCCGGACAGGGCCTGGGACTAATGAAAAACTGTTTTTT. Translating gives CASSKARTGPGTNEKLFF.

This clone was detected a few times. The chain employs TRBV18 and TRBJ2-5; 7 bases agree with TRBD1. The CDR3 contains 13 residues. CDR1 and CDR2 from the germline V gene are KGHSH and LQKENI. J was trimmed by 7 bases and V by 3 bases; bases with no gene match: 5. CDR3 DNA: TGTGCCAGCTCACCGGACAGGAGTGGGACCCAGTACTTC. Its protein is CASSPDRSGTQYF.

The gene calls are TRBV10-3 and TRBJ2-1; the D gene could be TRBD1 or TRBD2 (5 bases each). This CDR3 has 16 amino acids. Germline assignment: CDR1 ENHRY and CDR2 SYGVKD. Trimming removed 2 bases at V and 4 bases at J, with 15 bases between. The CDR3 is CAISENVGTSYNEQFF. The CDR3 DNA follows: TGTGCCATCAGTGAGAATGTTGGGACGTCTTACAATGAGCAGTTCTTC.

V usage is TRBV27 and J usage is TRBJ2-7; the match to TRBD2 covers 9 bases. This CDR3 contains 14 residues. The germline CDR1 and CDR2 sequences are MNHEY and SMNVEV (reference sequence). V lost 5 bases and J lost 7; bases outside the gene matches: 9. The DNA for the CDR3 is TGTGCCAGCAGTCCGGGCCTAGCGGGACGGGAGCAGTACTTC. This translates into CASSPGLAGREQYF.

This clone was detected once. The chain employs TRBV10-2 and TRBJ2-2, with D possibly being TRBD1 (5 bases). Germline V lookup: CDR1 WSHSY, CDR2 SAAADI. Deletions cut 6 bases from V and 1 base from J, with 9 bases between. CDR3 length: 14 residues. CDR3 in amino acids: CASRPTGNTGELFF. The CDR3 DNA is TGCGCCAGCAGGCCCACAGGGAACACCGGGGAGCTGTTTTTT.